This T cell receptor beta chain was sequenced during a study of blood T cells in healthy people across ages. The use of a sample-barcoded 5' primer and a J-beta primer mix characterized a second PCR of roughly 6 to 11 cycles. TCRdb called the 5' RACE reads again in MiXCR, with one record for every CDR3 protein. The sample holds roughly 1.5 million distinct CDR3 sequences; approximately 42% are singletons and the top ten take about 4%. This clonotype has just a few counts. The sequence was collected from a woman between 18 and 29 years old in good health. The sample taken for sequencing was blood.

CDR3 amino acids: CASSLGWGDQPQHF. In DNA form, the CDR3 reads TGTGCCAGCAGCTTGGGTTGGGGAGATCAGCCCCAGCATTTT. J is TRBJ1-5 and V is TRBV5-6; no clear D gene. Germline CDR1 is SGHDT and CDR2 is YYEEEE. The V and J ends lost 0 bases and 5 bases respectively, with 9 bases between them. This CDR3 is built from 14 residues.